A selection of T cell receptor beta chains follows, all from one sample in a study of cytomegalovirus exposure and HLA in healthy donors. Libraries were prepared by immunoSEQ multiplex PCR; TCRdb keeps only in-frame clonotypes and omits some of them. This sample has approximately 110,000 clones, with 94% found just once. Sequencing input: PBMCs. The source is a woman aged 18-29 years in good health and CMV-seronegative. The CDR3 runs from the conserved cysteine through the conserved F or W. A D gene is named only where the DNA matches it firmly.

J gene	D gene	V gene	CDR3 protein
TRBJ2-7	NA	TRBV6-5	CASILSGEQYF
TRBJ2-3	NA	TRBV28	CASSPLIGATSTDTQYF
TRBJ2-5	TRBD2	TRBV14	CASSQGPSGAYQETQYF
TRBJ1-6	NA	TRBV6-6	CASSYQASNSPLHF
TRBJ1-4	NA	TRBV11-2	CAIQYPVSRPNEKLFF
TRBJ2-7	TRBD2	TRBV18	CASSTASGRTYEQYF
TRBJ2-2	NA	TRBV10-1	CASSESRAQGEVGELFF
TRBJ1-4	NA	TRBV9	CASSVAGGNLNEKLFF
TRBJ1-1	NA	TRBV7-3	CASSLITGAEAFF
TRBJ1-2	NA	TRBV28	CASTLRPGRYGYTF
TRBJ1-5	NA	TRBV28	CASSSVRYNQPQHF
TRBJ1-1	NA	TRBV6-5	CASSYAPGVVNTEAFF
TRBJ2-5	TRBD2	TRBV30	CAWSPPAGETQYF
TRBJ2-2	TRBD1	TRBV7-7	CASSLEGQGTGELFF
TRBJ1-2	NA	TRBV7-2	CASSTTGNYGYTF
TRBJ1-1	NA	TRBV2	CASSVTGYGAFF
TRBJ1-4	NA	TRBV27	CASSLGSGEKLFF
TRBJ2-4	NA	TRBV5-4	CASSSGAKNIQYF
TRBJ1-5	NA	TRBV4-1	CASSQDFSFWRQPQHF
TRBJ2-3	NA	TRBV6-1	CASSVTPGTDTQYF
TRBJ2-2	NA	TRBV6-1	CASSEGRSGELFF
TRBJ2-7	TRBD2	TRBV11-2	CASRDMTSGFSYEQYF
TRBJ1-2	TRBD1	TRBV28	CASSSLPTGGGYGYTF
TRBJ1-1	NA	TRBV5-1	CASMEGQNTEAFF
TRBJ2-5	NA	TRBV6-6	CASTDSFQETQYF
TRBJ2-1	NA	TRBV28	CASSLGGRTNEQFF
TRBJ1-1	NA	TRBV12-5	CASGLVGLGRRVFTEAFF
TRBJ2-1	NA	TRBV5-1	CASSHRNEQFF
TRBJ2-2	TRBD1	TRBV29-1	CSVEFGRRGRTGELFF
TRBJ1-4	TRBD1	TRBV5-4	CASSQHPGTANEKLFF
TRBJ2-5	NA	TRBV11-2	CASSLVPSGQETQYF
TRBJ1-6	NA	TRBV30	CAWSATTSPLHF
TRBJ2-1	NA	TRBV7-2	CASSLDFRYEGGNEQFF